The text below deals with one T cell receptor (beta chain). TCRdb's table, derived via immunoSEQ multiplex PCR, lists solely in-frame clones and lacks some. The sample shows about 2.3 million clones, less than 95% of them seen only once. The data derive from a study of shared clonotypes between healthy human individuals. Study details: Donors had three CD4 naive, three CD4 memory, two CD8 naive and one CD8 memory plate apiece.

Sequenced sample: naive CD4+ T cells from PBMCs. The subset: CD45RA+ positively selected. This receptor was obtained from a man aged 18-30 years in good health. Some clones in this sample may be carry-over from other donors' samples.

This CDR3 is CASSSRQARETQYF. The CDR3 DNA sequence: TGTGCCAGCAGTTCCAGACAGGCCCGAGAGACCCAGTACTTC. The J gene is TRBJ2-5, the V gene TRBV5-4, with D tentatively TRBD1 (6 bases). The V and J ends lost 5 bases and 4 bases respectively, with 15 bases between them. The CDR3 covers 14 residues. Germline lookup yields CDR1 SGHNT and CDR2 YYREEE (reference sequence).